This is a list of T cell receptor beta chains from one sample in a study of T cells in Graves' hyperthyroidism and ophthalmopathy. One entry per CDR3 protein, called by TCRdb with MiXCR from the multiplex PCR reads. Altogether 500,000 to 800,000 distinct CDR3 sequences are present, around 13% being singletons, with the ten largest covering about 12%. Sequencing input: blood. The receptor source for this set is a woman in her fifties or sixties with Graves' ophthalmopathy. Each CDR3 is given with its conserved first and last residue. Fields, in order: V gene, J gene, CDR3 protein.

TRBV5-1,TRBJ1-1,CASSPDAGFAFF
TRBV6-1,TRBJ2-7,CASNPGQNYEQYF
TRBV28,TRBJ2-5,CASTLGTGGETQYF
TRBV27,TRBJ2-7,CASSVLAGAYYEQYF
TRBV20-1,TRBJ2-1,CSARDIRGGLAGGNEQFF
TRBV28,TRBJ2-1,CASSFSSGVNEQFF
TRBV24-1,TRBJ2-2,CATSEDRVGGELFF
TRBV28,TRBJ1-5,CASSFSMGREDDQPQHF
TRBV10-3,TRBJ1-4,CAISAGGSGEKLFF
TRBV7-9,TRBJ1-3,CASKTGAGNTIYF
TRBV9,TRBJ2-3,CASSLGSGTPADTQYF
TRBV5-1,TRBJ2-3,CASSTGQTDTQYF
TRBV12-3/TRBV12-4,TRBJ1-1,CASILGGVVGKSGTEAFF
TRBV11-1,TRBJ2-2,CASSLGDRGKVSGELFF
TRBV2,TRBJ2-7,CASSGVAGIREQYF
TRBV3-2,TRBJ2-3,CASSQDGGRARDTQYF
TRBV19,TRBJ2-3,CASRPGVGASTDTQYF
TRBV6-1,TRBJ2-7,CASSPDSGGIREQYF
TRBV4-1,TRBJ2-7,CASNPNPGSGRSYEQYF
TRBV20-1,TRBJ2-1,CSAHTLLSSGDYNEQFF
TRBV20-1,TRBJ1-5,CSASKGADQPQHF
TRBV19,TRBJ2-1,CASSDRPGVRQFF
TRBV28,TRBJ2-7,CASSLPGTSGRYEQYF
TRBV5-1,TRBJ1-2,CASSLVGRGNGYTF